A single sample gave rise to the 18 T cell receptor beta chains below, sequenced in a study of CD8+CD57+ T cells in acquired aplastic anemia (dated by TCRdb to 2017 to 2018). Instrument on record: Illumina HiSeq 2000. Profiling of TCR beta VDJ combinations and CDR3 sequences used genomic DNA as the template. TCRdb redid the processing of the public reads, applying fastp at Q25 and MiXCR, and retained in-frame beta chains. CDR3 protein duplicates are merged, each entry listing the most common genes and DNA. This sample has about 180,000 distinct CDR3 sequences in its table, and under 55% of those were observed once. The ten biggest clones cover roughly 3% of the sample. Sequenced sample: sorted CD4+, CD8+, or CD8+CD57+ T cells (not recorded which) from PBMCs. The receptors come from a human donor in good health.

This clonotype was seen a few times. The rearrangement joins TRBV15 to TRBJ1-6; D is possibly TRBD1 (6 bases). V dropped 7 bases and J dropped 1 base, with 14 bases sitting between them. The CDR3 loop spans 16 amino acids. The germline gives CDR1 LNHNV, CDR2 YYDKDF (reference sequence). Here the CDR3 DNA reads TGTGCCACCACTGCACTGACAGGATCCTATAATTCACCCCTCCACTTT. Its translation is CATTALTGSYNSPLHF.

This clonotype showed up many times. This rearrangement joins TRBV7-6 to TRBJ1-1; tentatively, D is TRBD1 (6 bases). CDR1 is SGHVS and CDR2 is FNYEAQ in the germline V gene. Trimming left V 1 base short and J 5 bases short, with 17 bases between. This CDR3 is 16 amino acids long. CDR3 region: CASSLVGWGAGTEAFF. Written as DNA, the CDR3 is TGTGCCAGCAGCTTAGTGGGTTGGGGGGCGGGAACTGAAGCTTTCTTT.

V and J are TRBV20-1 and TRBJ2-1; D unclear. The CDR3 consists of 13 residues. V was cut by 8 bases and J by 3 bases, with 14 bases left in between. CDR1 is DFQATT and CDR2 is SNEGSKA in the germline V gene (reference sequence). CDR3 sequence reads: CSTDRGVYNEQFF. DNA for the CDR3: TGCAGTACTGATAGAGGCGTCTACAATGAGCAGTTCTTC.

This clonotype came up many times. The V and J genes are TRBV25-1 and TRBJ2-7, with 7 bases that match TRBD1. Germline V gives CDR1 MGHDK, CDR2 SYGVNS. J was trimmed by 2 bases and V by 2 bases; bases with no gene match: 6. This CDR3 contains 15 residues. CDR3 protein: CASSEGTALPYEQYF. CDR3 DNA sequence: TGTGCCAGCAGTGAAGGGACAGCCCTTCCCTACGAGCAGTACTTC.

The chain has TRBV2 and TRBJ1-3; no definite D call. CDR1 is SNHLY, CDR2 FYNNEI, per germline. V lost 4 bases and J lost 7, with 5 bases in between. This CDR3 region has 11 residues. This CDR3 is CASSAENTIYF. The CDR3 DNA follows: TGTGCCAGCAGTGCTGAGAACACCATATATTTT.

This clonotype was seen repeatedly, ten times or more. The chain is built from TRBV20-1 and TRBJ1-2; tentatively, D is TRBD1 (6 bases). From germline, CDR1 is DFQATT and CDR2 SNEGSKA (reference sequence). This CDR3 has 14 amino acids. Between the trimmed V and J ends, which lost 8 bases and 8 bases, there was a span of 24 bases. DNA of the CDR3: TGCAGTCATTACCGGACAGAAACTGGAGGGGGCTACACCTTC. It translates to CSHYRTETGGGYTF.

The chain couples TRBV5-1 to TRBJ2-5; possible D gene TRBD1, 5 bases. Trimming removed 5 bases from V and 5 bases from J, with 16 bases in between. The CDR3 contains 14 residues. Germline V gene lookup returns CDR1 SGHRS and CDR2 YFSETQ. CDR3 amino acids: CASSRSQGQETQYF. The CDR3 coding sequence is TGCGCCAGCAGTCGCTCGCAGGGTCAGGAGACCCAGTACTTC. The full variable domain, rest sourced from reference TRBV5-1 and TRBJ2-5, is KAGVTQTPRYLIKTRGQQVTLSCSPISGHRSVSWYQQTPGQGLQFLFEYFSETQRNKGNFPGRFSGRQFSNSRSEMNVSTLELGDSALYLCASSRSQGQETQYFGPGTRLLVL.

Comment on this clonotype: This clone may be a read error of a much larger clone one base away. The J gene is TRBJ1-1, the V gene TRBV14, with 8 bases matching TRBD1. The CDR3 extends over 13 amino acids. Looked up from germline, CDR1 is SGHDN and CDR2 is FVKESK. The chain's CDR3 is CASSVQGAFEASF. The CDR3 DNA follows: TGTGCCAGCAGCGTCCAGGGGGCTTTTGAAGCTTCCTTT.

The rearrangement uses TRBV6-1 and TRBJ1-5; D unresolved. Trimming stripped 6 bases from V and 7 bases from J, with 10 bases between. The CDR3 covers 12 residues. Germline V gene data show CDR1 as MNHNS and CDR2 as SASEGT. CDR3 region: CASSHPGQPQHF. The CDR3 region has the DNA TGTGCCAGCAGCCACCCGGGGCAGCCCCAGCATTTT.

The chain has TRBV25-1 and TRBJ1-1; D call uncertain. V dropped 6 bases and J dropped 5 bases, with 13 bases sitting between them. The CDR3 has 13 amino acids. The V gene's germline CDR1 is MGHDK and CDR2 SYGVNS. The CDR3 nucleotides are TGTGCCAGCAGCCAAGTTTCGGGTACTGAAGCTTTCTTT. Its translation is CASSQVSGTEAFF. The variable domain in full, with the rest retrieved from reference TRBV25-1 and TRBJ1-1, is EADIYQTPRYLVIGTGKKITLECSQTMGHDKMYWYQQDPGMELHLIHYSYGVNSTEKGDLSSESTVSRIRTEHFPLTLESARPSHTSQYLCASSQVSGTEAFFGQGTRLTVV.

V gene TRBV9 combines with J gene TRBJ1-1, with unresolved D. V shed 3 bases and J shed 10 bases, with 22 bases lying between them. Germline V gives CDR1 SGDLS, CDR2 YYNGEE. CDR3 length equals 15 residues. In nucleotides, the CDR3 is TGTGCCAGCAGCGCCGAGTTGGTCGTTGTGGGTTCAGCTTTCTTT. Amino acid sequence: CASSAELVVVGSAFF.

V gene TRBV5-8 combines with J gene TRBJ2-1; D possibly matches TRBD1 or TRBD2 (5 bases each). The CDR3 covers 14 residues. V gave up 0 bases and J gave up 7 bases, with 11 bases separating them. Germline lookup yields CDR1 SGHTS and CDR2 YDEGEE. The CDR3 here is CASSLERGVNEQFF. The CDR3 DNA reads as TGTGCCAGCAGCTTGGAGAGAGGGGTGAATGAGCAGTTCTTC.

The gene calls are TRBV4-2 and TRBJ1-6, with D perhaps TRBD1 (6 bases). In germline, CDR1 is LGHNA, CDR2 YNFKEQ. Trimming cost V 4 bases and J 4 bases, with 8 bases left between them. CDR3 length: 14 amino acids. The CDR3 DNA reads as TGTGCCAGCAGCCTGACAGGTTATAATTCACCCCTCCACTTT. This sequence encodes CASSLTGYNSPLHF.

Here the CDR3 reads CSVGGSGRAGETQYF. The CDR3 nucleotides read TGCAGCGTTGGCGGTAGCGGGAGGGCCGGAGAGACCCAGTACTTC. This chain uses TRBV29-1 with TRBJ2-5, with 11 bases fitting TRBD2. V shed 4 bases, J shed 4 bases, and the junction held 8 bases outside the gene matches. The CDR3 has 15 amino acids. Germline values: CDR1 SQVTM, CDR2 ANQGSEA.

The chain's CDR3 is CASSPRGTNTDTQYF. The CDR3 region has the DNA TGTGCCAGCAGCCCAAGGGGGACCAACACAGATACGCAGTATTTT. This chain joins TRBV7-3 and TRBJ2-3, with a weak D call TRBD1 (6 bases). V was clipped by 5 bases and J by 2 bases, with 14 bases between them. Germline CDR1 reads SGHTA; CDR2 reads FQGTGA. CDR3 size: 15 residues.

This clonotype was counted at least ten times. The rearrangement joins TRBV12-3 or TRBV12-4 to TRBJ2-7; 11 nucleotides agree with TRBD1. Unmatched junction bases numbered 2, after V lost 8 bases and J lost 2 bases. The CDR3 length is 13 residues. CDR3 region: CASGQGAPYEQYF. CDR3 coding DNA: TGTGCCAGCGGACAGGGGGCTCCCTACGAGCAGTACTTC.

This clonotype has a handful of counts. V is TRBV6-2 or TRBV6-3 and J is TRBJ2-5, with D unresolved. Trimming shortened V by 6 bases and J by 0 bases, and 11 bases separated the two germline ends. Germline V gene data show CDR1 as MNHEY and CDR2 as SVGEGT. This CDR3 spans 14 amino acids. DNA of the CDR3: TGTGCCAGCAGCCCCAAGTGGTACCAAGAGACCCAGTACTTC. It codes for CASSPKWYQETQYF.

CDR3 coding DNA: TGCAGTGCTAGAGATGTAGAGACAGTAGCGGGGGACACTGAAGCTTTCTTT. It specifies CSARDVETVAGDTEAFF. This chain joins TRBV20-1 and TRBJ1-1, with a tentative D call TRBD1 (5 bases). Trimming removed 0 bases from V and 3 bases from J, with 20 bases in between. This CDR3 is 17 amino acids long. The germline CDR1 and CDR2 sequences are DFQATT and SNEGSKA (reference sequence).